This T cell receptor beta chain was retrieved from a study of T cell responses to AZD1222 COVID-19 vaccine. Study details: It was second doses at about 4 or about 12 weeks that were pooled. Findings and limits, study-wide: A reported finding is that nearly half of spike-specific TCRs target unmutated variant regions. The study found Spike-specific TCR breadth and depth rose after two AZD1222 doses. Repertoires were sampled only after the peak T cell response.

Remarks on this clone: What it binds is not known.

The ends were cut back, 3 bases at V and 6 bases at J, with 12 bases in the middle. From germline, CDR1 is SNHLY and CDR2 FYNNEI. CDR3 length: 14 amino acids. Some clones are missing from TCRdb's copy, which holds only in-frame ones; the method was immunoSEQ multiplex PCR. Of around 140,000 clones listed, roughly nine tenths are singletons. The J gene is TRBJ1-5, the V gene TRBV2, with D unresolved. This sequence originates from an adult in good health. Source: peripheral blood, taken on day 0 of AZD1222 vaccination. CDR3 DNA: TGTGCCAGCAGTGACAGGTCCGCAAGTCAGCCCCAGCATTTT. Protein product: CASSDRSASQPQHF.